This entry lists 21 T cell receptor beta chains sequenced from one sample in a study of CD8+CD57+ T cells in acquired aplastic anemia. Profiling of TCR beta VDJ combinations and CDR3 sequences used genomic DNA as template. TCRdb fed the reads into MiXCR, producing one record per CDR3 protein. The sample consists of 190,000 or so distinct CDR3 sequences, approximately 52% of them appearing once. For sequencing, patients were chosen who had shown expansion of CD8+CD57+ cells by flow cytometry. Source material: sorted CD4+, CD8+, or CD8+CD57+ T cells (not recorded which) from PBMCs. The receptors originated from a human donor with aplastic anemia.

The table lists this clonotype with many counts. This chain uses TRBV19 with TRBJ2-7, with TRBD1 identical over 9 bases. V gave up 5 bases and J gave up 3 bases; unmatched junction bases: 5. The CDR3 covers 14 residues. Germline V gene sequence: CDR1 LNHDA, CDR2 SQIVND (reference sequence). The CDR3: CASSVQGAGYEQYF. The CDR3 coding sequence is TGTGCCAGTAGTGTACAGGGGGCTGGCTACGAGCAGTACTTC.

The chain recombines TRBV12-3 or TRBV12-4 with TRBJ1-2, with 10 nucleotides matching TRBD1. Trimming at V came to 7 bases and at J to 2 bases, leaving 7 bases not matched to a gene. The CDR3 is made up of 15 amino acids. In DNA, the CDR3 is TGTGCCAGCACCCCCTGGGGACAGGGGAACTATGGCTACACCTTC. Translated: CASTPWGQGNYGYTF.

The table lists this clonotype with many counts. The chain uses TRBV7-2 and TRBJ2-1; 10 nucleotides line up with TRBD2. The CDR3 spans 12 residues. Germline-derived CDR1 and CDR2 are SGHTA and FQGNSA. With 8 bases clipped from V and 11 bases from J, the junction kept 6 bases outside the gene matches. In DNA, the CDR3 is TGTGCCAGCGGAAAGCGGGAGGGTAAGCAGTTCTTC. This encodes CASGKREGKQFF.

The genes are TRBV30 and TRBJ1-1, with D perhaps matching TRBD1 (6 bases). The CDR3 consists of 15 residues. Trimming removed 0 bases at V and 1 base at J, with 12 bases between. The V gene's germline CDR1 is GTSNPN and CDR2 SVGIG (reference sequence). The CDR3 sequence is CAWSVVGRGNTEAFF. The CDR3 DNA is TGTGCCTGGAGTGTAGTTGGCAGGGGGAACACTGAAGCTTTCTTT. The variable domain in full, with the rest retrieved from reference TRBV30 and TRBJ1-1, is SQTIHQWPATLVQPVGSPLSLECTVEGTSNPNLYWYRQAAGRGLQLLFYSVGIGQISSEVPQNLSASRPQDRQFILSSKKLLLSDSGFYLCAWSVVGRGNTEAFFGQGTRLTVV.

This clonotype was picked up many times. V is TRBV10-3 and J is TRBJ2-3; D gene uncertain. This CDR3 spans 13 amino acids. Germline CDR1 reads ENHRY; CDR2 reads SYGVKD. V lost 7 bases, J lost 1 base, and 9 bases lay in between. The CDR3 DNA sequence: TGTGCCATCAACGGCGCGGGCACAGATACGCAGTATTTT. It translates to CAINGAGTDTQYF.

This clonotype appeared many times. CDR3 sequence: CASILGLNTEAFF. The CDR3 DNA reads as TGTGCCAGCATTCTAGGCCTGAACACTGAAGCTTTCTTT. V is TRBV2 and J is TRBJ1-1; D remains ambiguous. Looked up from germline, CDR1 is SNHLY and CDR2 is FYNNEI. V shed 7 bases and J shed 0 bases, with 9 bases lying between them. The CDR3 has 13 residues.

The chain employs TRBV7-6 and TRBJ2-1; 7 nucleotides agree with TRBD1. Looked up from germline, CDR1 is SGHVS and CDR2 is FNYEAQ. With 5 bases clipped from V and 5 bases from J, the junction kept 9 bases outside the gene matches. The CDR3 contains 15 residues. CDR3 DNA: TGTGCCAGCAGCCCCGGACAGGCTCGTAACAATGAGCAGTTCTTC. It translates to CASSPGQARNNEQFF.

V and J are TRBV24-1 and TRBJ2-7; TRBD1 aligns across 9 bases. The ends lost 2 bases at V and 4 bases at J; junction bases unmatched: 2. Germline CDR1 is KGHDR and CDR2 is SFDVKD. The CDR3 length is 14 residues. CDR3: CATSDWGQGYEQYF. In DNA, the CDR3 is TGTGCCACCAGTGATTGGGGACAGGGTTACGAGCAGTACTTC.

The J gene is TRBJ2-3, the V gene TRBV24-1; D uncertain. Germline V CDR1 and CDR2: KGHDR, SFDVKD. Trimming took 3 bases from V and 2 from J, leaving 8 bases between them. The CDR3 has 14 residues. CDR3 in amino acids: CATSDQPATDTQYF. As DNA, the CDR3 is TGTGCCACCAGTGATCAACCGGCCACAGATACGCAGTATTTT.

The chain uses TRBV25-1 and TRBJ1-1, with TRBD1 as a possible D gene (6 bases). CDR3 length: 15 amino acids. V lost 0 bases and J 5 bases, leaving 13 bases between the germline ends. CDR1 MGHDK and CDR2 SYGVNS come from the germline V gene. This CDR3 reads CASSEYSRGRTEAFF. The CDR3 coding sequence is TGTGCCAGCAGTGAATATAGCAGGGGTCGGACTGAAGCTTTCTTT.

The chain carries TRBV3-1 and TRBJ2-7, with D perhaps matching TRBD2 (5 bases). The CDR3 covers 13 residues. V lost 5 bases and J lost 6, with 14 bases in between. Germline CDR1 reads LGHDT; CDR2 reads YNNKEL (reference sequence). The CDR3 sequence: CASSFGSRGEQYF. The CDR3 DNA reads as TGTGCCAGCAGCTTTGGGTCCCGGGGCGAGCAGTACTTC.

The chain is built from TRBV12-3 or TRBV12-4 and TRBJ2-7; 7 bases fit TRBD2. With the DNA end fitting TRBJ2-4 better, the J assignment may be wrong. The length of the CDR3 is 12 residues. CDR3 region: CASSFGGDIQYF. The CDR3 DNA reads TGTGCCAGCAGTTTTGGGGGGGACATTCAGTACTTC.

The chain uses TRBV11-2 and TRBJ2-5; 7 nucleotides agree with TRBD2. Germline assignment: CDR1 SGHAT and CDR2 FQNNGV. The CDR3 has 18 amino acids. The V gene end was trimmed by 5 bases and the J gene end by 1 base; junction bases not matched to a gene: 16. CDR3 loop: CASSPGAGKWLVQETQYF. The CDR3 DNA reads as TGTGCCAGCAGCCCAGGAGCGGGGAAGTGGTTAGTCCAAGAGACCCAGTACTTC. Full variable domain (rest looked up from reference TRBV11-2 and TRBJ2-5): EAGVAQSPRYKIIEKRQSVAFWCNPISGHATLYWYQQILGQGPKLLIQFQNNGVVDDSQLPKDRFSAERLKGVDSTLKIQPAKLEDSAVYLCASSPGAGKWLVQETQYFGPGTRLLVL.

This clonotype was seen a few times. The chain carries TRBV29-1 and TRBJ1-2; D is uncertain. The CDR3 extends over 11 amino acids. The V end was cut by 4 bases, the J end by 2 bases, with 5 bases between. CDR1 and CDR2 (germline): SQVTM, ANQGSEA. The CDR3 DNA reads TGCAGCGTTGCTGAGAACTATGGCTACACCTTC. Translated: CSVAENYGYTF.

This clonotype has just one count. This sequence joins TRBV24-1 and TRBJ2-1; 11 bases are shared with TRBD1. J gave up 6 bases and V 2 bases, and 8 bases lay outside the gene matches. The length of the CDR3 is 17 residues. The germline V gene encodes CDR1 KGHDR and CDR2 SFDVKD. CDR3 DNA sequence: TGTGCCACCAGTGATTCCGTTGTGGGACAGGGGGGCAATGAGCAGTTCTTC. Its protein product is CATSDSVVGQGGNEQFF.

V and J are TRBV29-1 and TRBJ2-5, with D uncertain. Germline CDR1 reads SQVTM; CDR2 reads ANQGSEA. CDR3 length equals 14 residues. Deletions cut 4 bases from V and 5 bases from J, with 17 bases between. Here the CDR3 reads CSVASNAGAETQYF. CDR3 bases: TGCAGCGTTGCGTCTAACGCCGGAGCTGAGACCCAGTACTTC.

This clonotype was counted only a few times. J is TRBJ1-1 and V is TRBV7-9; D is unclear. This CDR3 region has 15 residues. The V end was cut by 6 bases, the J end by 5 bases, with 19 bases between. Germline values: CDR1 SEHNR, CDR2 FQNEAQ (reference sequence). The chain's CDR3 is CASRPSRGRGTEAFF. The CDR3, as DNA: TGTGCCAGCAGACCCTCACGAGGACGGGGTACTGAAGCTTTCTTT.

The V gene is TRBV20-1, the J gene TRBJ2-3, with 8 bases matching TRBD2. The V segment lost 3 bases and the J segment 4 bases; nucleotides outside the gene matches: 15. This CDR3 is 17 amino acids long. Germline V CDR1 and CDR2: DFQATT, SNEGSKA (reference sequence). CDR3: CSARDPAGAGVSDTQYF. CDR3 in DNA: TGCAGTGCTAGGGATCCAGCGGGAGCCGGCGTCTCAGATACGCAGTATTTT.

This clonotype appeared a few times. The gene calls are TRBV19 and TRBJ2-5; TRBD1 matches 7 bases. CDR3 length: 13 residues. Germline V CDR1 and CDR2: LNHDA, SQIVND (reference sequence). With V trimmed by 4 bases and J by 5 bases, 4 bases remained unmatched. The CDR3 protein is CASSRGGRETQYF. The CDR3 DNA sequence: TGTGCCAGTAGTAGAGGGGGCCGTGAGACCCAGTACTTC.

This chain joins TRBV9 and TRBJ1-5; D might be TRBD1 (6 bases). V dropped 0 bases and J dropped 15 bases, with 13 bases sitting between them. CDR1 SGDLS and CDR2 YYNGEE come from the germline V gene. This CDR3 has 12 residues. The CDR3 protein is CASSVGTGRLHF. CDR3 in DNA: TGTGCCAGCAGCGTAGGAACAGGGAGGTTGCATTTT.

This clonotype was recorded a few times. The chain joins TRBV7-6 to TRBJ1-6; perhaps TRBD1 as D (6 bases). This CDR3 is built from 15 residues. Germline CDR1 SGHVS, CDR2 FNYEAQ. V was shortened by 5 bases and J by 9 bases, with 17 bases between the two germline ends. CDR3 bases: TGTGCCAGCAGCGGGATTCAGGGGAGAAGTTCACCCCTCCACTTT. It is translated as CASSGIQGRSSPLHF.